Listed here are 14 T cell receptor beta chains from one sample, sequenced in a study of prognosis after radiotherapy for stage I lung cancer. From genomic DNA, TCR beta CDR3 was amplified by two-round multiplex PCR. Specific primers for each TRBV and TRBJ gene were what first-round PCR used. TCRdb ran MiXCR on the multiplex PCR reads and lists one entry per CDR3 protein. The profile shows about 26,000 distinct CDR3 sequences, 25% to 30% of them singletons. The sequenced sample was PBMCs, obtained before or after stereotactic body radiation therapy (not recorded which). The receptors derive from a donor over 45 with non-small cell lung cancer.

This clonotype has at least ten counts. A read error may account for a junction end that differs from germline. This rearrangement joins TRBV7-7 to TRBJ2-5, with D perhaps TRBD1 or TRBD2 (5 bases each). Germline CDR1 reads SSHAT; CDR2 reads FNYEAQ (reference sequence). The CDR3 covers 14 residues. The CDR3 is CASSLEGYQETQYF. CDR3 nucleotides: TGTGCTAGCAGCTTAGAGGGGTACCAAGAGACCCAGTACTTC.

This clonotype was picked up many times. This chain uses TRBV7-2 with TRBJ2-2; TRBD1 matches 7 bases. The germline V gene encodes CDR1 SGHTA and CDR2 FQGNSA. The CDR3 sequence is 16 residues long. V lost 1 base to trimming and J lost 6 bases; unmatched junction nucleotides: 8. CDR3 sequence reads: CASSLGRSTGAGELFF. The DNA of the CDR3 is TGTGCCAGCAGCTTAGGGAGATCTACAGGGGCCGGGGAGCTGTTTTTT. The entire variable domain, with the rest obtained from reference TRBV7-2 and TRBJ2-2, is as follows: GAGVSQSPSNKVTEKGKDVELRCDPISGHTALYWYRQSLGQGLEFLIYFQGNSAPDKSGLPSDRFSAERTGGSVSTLTIQRTQQEDSAVYLCASSLGRSTGAGELFFGEGSRLTVL.

This clonotype was found once. The junction departs from the called germline gene at one end, perhaps through a read error. The CDR3 region is CASSLAELWLAGSYEQYF. Written as DNA, the CDR3 is TGCGCCAGCAGCTTGGCGGAACTCTGGCTAGCGGGGTCCTACGAGCAGTACTTC. The V call is TRBV28, the J call TRBJ2-7; 9 positions agree with TRBD2. Germline assignment: CDR1 MDHEN and CDR2 SYDVKM. This CDR3 has 18 residues.

This clonotype has only a few counts. V usage is TRBV20-1 and J usage is TRBJ2-5; 10 nucleotides match TRBD1. The CDR3 has 14 amino acids. V dropped 7 bases and J dropped 7; count of bases not matched to a gene: 12. The germline gives CDR1 DFQATT, CDR2 SNEGSKA (reference sequence). The CDR3 DNA is TGCAGTGTCGCACGGGACAGGGGAGGGGGGACCCAGTACTTC. It encodes CSVARDRGGGTQYF.

The V gene is TRBV29-1, the J gene TRBJ2-1, with 10 positions matching TRBD2. Germline trimming cut 2 bases from V and 2 bases from J; bases unmatched to any gene: 3. Germline V gene data show CDR1 as SQVTM and CDR2 as ANQGSEA. The CDR3 loop spans 15 amino acids. The CDR3 region has the DNA TGCAGCGTTGAAACTAGCGGGGCCACCTACAATGAGCAGTTCTTC. Protein product: CSVETSGATYNEQFF.

As regards this clonotype: A read error is possible here, since a much larger clone lies one base away. The CDR3 region is CATVTGGEQFF. CDR3 nucleotide sequence: TGTGCCACCGTAACGGGGGGTGAGCAGTTCTTC. The chain combines TRBV6-1 with TRBJ2-1; 7 bases line up with TRBD2. Germline V gene sequence: CDR1 MNHNS, CDR2 SASEGT. The CDR3 is made up of 11 amino acids. The ends lost 10 bases at V and 9 bases at J; junction bases unmatched: 6.

There are many counts of this clonotype. The rearrangement uses TRBV28 and TRBJ2-1, with D perhaps matching TRBD1 (6 bases). The length of the CDR3 is 12 residues. From germline, CDR1 is MDHEN and CDR2 SYDVKM. V gave up 6 bases and J gave up 6 bases, with 9 bases separating them. CDR3: CASRQQGNEQFF. The CDR3 DNA reads as TGTGCCAGCAGACAACAGGGCAATGAGCAGTTCTTC.

The sample holds many counts of this clonotype. The chain has TRBV15 and TRBJ2-3; 7 positions agree with TRBD1. The ends lost 7 bases at V and 4 bases at J; junction bases unmatched: 8. The CDR3 contains 14 residues. Germline assignment: CDR1 LNHNV and CDR2 YYDKDF (reference sequence). The CDR3 DNA is TGTGCCACCAACCCCACAGGGGACCCAGATACGCAGTATTTT. The encoded protein is CATNPTGDPDTQYF.

This clonotype occurred a few times. Germline is not matched at one junction end, which may reflect a read error. V usage is TRBV19 and J usage is TRBJ2-6; D may be TRBD1 (7 bases). Germline loops: CDR1 LNHDA, CDR2 SQIVND (reference sequence). CDR3 size: 16 residues. This CDR3 reads CASTLRGVSGANVLTF. CDR3 bases: TGTGCCAGTACCCTCAGGGGGGTATCTGGTGCCAACGTCCTGACTTTC.

This clonotype was observed many times. This chain joins TRBV7-2 and TRBJ2-2; TRBD1 matches 7 bases. The CDR3 spans 15 residues. Germline CDR1 SGHTA, CDR2 FQGNSA. The trim removed 5 bases at V and 0 bases at J, leaving 3 bases unmatched. CDR3 in amino acids: CASSRQGANTGELFF. In nucleotides, the CDR3 is TGTGCCAGCAGCCGACAGGGCGCGAACACCGGGGAGCTGTTTTTT. The whole variable domain, filled in from reference TRBV7-2 and TRBJ2-2, reads GAGVSQSPSNKVTEKGKDVELRCDPISGHTALYWYRQSLGQGLEFLIYFQGNSAPDKSGLPSDRFSAERTGGSVSTLTIQRTQQEDSAVYLCASSRQGANTGELFFGEGSRLTVL.

Of note for this clonotype: Only one base separates this from a far larger clonotype, so it likely reflects a read error. V usage is TRBV30 and J usage is TRBJ2-5, with TRBD2 matching over 13 bases. The CDR3 is made up of 16 amino acids. Germline CDR1 GTSNPN, CDR2 SVGIG (reference sequence). The CDR3 DNA reads as TGTGCCAGTAGTGGGTCCGGGACTAGCGGGGCCGAGACCAAGTACTTC. Encoded protein: CASSGSGTSGAETKYF.

This clonotype was recorded many times. The chain links TRBV5-1 to TRBJ2-5; D might be TRBD1 (6 bases). Between the trimmed V and J ends, which lost 4 bases and 2 bases, there was a span of 9 bases. The CDR3 contains 13 residues. Germline assignment: CDR1 SGHRS and CDR2 YFSETQ. The CDR3: CASSGDTQETQYF. CDR3 bases: TGCGCCAGCAGCGGGGACACACAAGAGACCCAGTACTTC.

There are a few counts of this clonotype. The V and J genes are TRBV9 and TRBJ2-3, with 11 bases matching TRBD2. J was trimmed by 2 bases and V by 4 bases; bases with no gene match: 3. There are 15 residues in the CDR3. Germline lookup yields CDR1 SGDLS and CDR2 YYNGEE. The CDR3 protein is CASSRTSGLTDTQYF. In DNA, the CDR3 is TGTGCCAGCAGCCGGACTAGCGGGCTCACAGATACGCAGTATTTT. Full variable domain (remainder filled in from reference TRBV9 and TRBJ2-3): DSGVTQTPKHLITATGQRVTLRCSPRSGDLSVYWYQQSLDQGLQFLIQYYNGEERAKGNILERFSAQQFPDLHSELNLSSLELGDSALYFCASSRTSGLTDTQYFGPGTRLTVL.

This sequence joins TRBV14 and TRBJ2-7, with D perhaps TRBD2 (6 bases). V lost 8 bases, J lost 0 bases, and 20 bases lay in between. CDR1 and CDR2 (germline): SGHDN, FVKESK. The CDR3 runs 16 residues. The CDR3 here is CASWTPGVPHSYEQYF. CDR3 nucleotide sequence: TGTGCCAGCTGGACTCCGGGGGTGCCTCACTCCTACGAGCAGTACTTC.